This TCR beta chain was sequenced during a study of cytotoxic CD8 clonotypes in ibrutinib-treated CLL. TCRdb keeps only in-frame clones here, not all; method: immunoSEQ multiplex PCR. The data hold 4,500 to 6,000 clones, with about two thirds observed a single time. Trimming removed 4 bases at V and 5 bases at J, with 12 bases between. The CDR3 runs to 13 residues. Germline CDR1 and CDR2: SQVTM and ANQGSEA. The sequence was collected from a human donor with chronic lymphocytic leukemia. The chain carries TRBV29-1 and TRBJ2-1; a weak D match, TRBD1 (6 bases). The sample here was PBMCs, taken before ibrutinib treatment. DNA of the CDR3: TGCAGCGTTGGGGGGCGAGGGGACAATGAGCAGTTCTTC. Translated: CSVGGRGDNEQFF.